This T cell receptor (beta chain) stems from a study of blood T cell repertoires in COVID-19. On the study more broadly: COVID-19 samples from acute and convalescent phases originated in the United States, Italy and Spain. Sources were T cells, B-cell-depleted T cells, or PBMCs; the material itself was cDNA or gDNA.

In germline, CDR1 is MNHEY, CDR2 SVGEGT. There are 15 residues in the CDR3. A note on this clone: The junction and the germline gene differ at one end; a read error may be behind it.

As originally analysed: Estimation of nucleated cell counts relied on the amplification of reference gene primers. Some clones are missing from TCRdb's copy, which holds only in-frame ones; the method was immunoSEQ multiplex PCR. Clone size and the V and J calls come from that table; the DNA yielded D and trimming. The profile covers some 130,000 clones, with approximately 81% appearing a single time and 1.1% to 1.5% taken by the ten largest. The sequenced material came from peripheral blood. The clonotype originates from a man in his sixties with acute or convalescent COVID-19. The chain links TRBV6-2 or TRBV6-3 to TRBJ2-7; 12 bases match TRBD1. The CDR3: CASSYAGTGGDEQYF. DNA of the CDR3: TGTGCCAGCAGTTACGCCGGGACAGGGGGCGACGAACAGTACTTC.